This passage covers 20 T cell receptor beta chains from one sample sequenced in a study of blood T cells in healthy people across ages. Then a second PCR, running about 6 to 12 cycles, was carried out with a sample-barcoded 5' primer and a J-beta primer mix. TCRdb re-called the 5' RACE reads with MiXCR, one entry per CDR3 protein. This sample has about 900,000 distinct CDR3 sequences, with approximately 59% found just once. Sequencing was carried out using blood. Source of these receptors: a man aged 25 to 40 in good health.

In this sample, this clonotype turned up many times. This sequence joins TRBV28 and TRBJ1-2; D might be TRBD1 (5 bases). Germline assignment: CDR1 MDHEN and CDR2 SYDVKM. This CDR3 has 14 residues. The germline V and J ends were trimmed by 5 bases and 4 bases, with 14 bases remaining between them. CDR3 DNA sequence: TGTGCCAGCAGTGCTCCTCAGGGCTTCTATGGCTACACCTTC. The encoded protein is CASSAPQGFYGYTF.

The chain couples TRBV29-1 to TRBJ2-2; TRBD2 might be the D (6 bases). V was pared by 7 bases and J by 5 bases, with 11 bases between. The CDR3 is 12 amino acids. The germline V gene encodes CDR1 SQVTM and CDR2 ANQGSEA. The CDR3 sequence: CSGGTETGELFF. The CDR3 DNA reads as TGCAGCGGCGGGACGGAGACCGGGGAGCTGTTTTTT.

This clonotype occurred once. The chain couples TRBV10-3 to TRBJ2-4; TRBD1 might be the D (5 bases). The end of the DNA aligns better with TRBJ2-7, so the J call may be wrong. CDR1 and CDR2 from the germline V gene are ENHRY and SYGVKD. The CDR3 sequence is 11 residues long. CDR3 in amino acids: CAIRTGHEQYF. The CDR3 nucleotides read TGTGCCATCAGAACAGGCCACGAGCAGTACTTC.

The chain employs TRBV7-3 and TRBJ2-7; weak D call: TRBD2 (5 bases). The CDR3 length is 15 residues. V shed 3 bases and J shed 4 bases, with 16 bases lying between them. Germline CDR1 and CDR2: SGHTA and FQGTGA. The CDR3 region is CASSFGSDSFYEQYF. The CDR3 nucleotides read TGTGCCAGCAGCTTCGGCTCGGACTCTTTTTACGAGCAGTACTTC.

This clonotype was counted only a few times. This chain links TRBV5-6 with TRBJ1-4; 8 nucleotides line up with TRBD1. The trim removed 2 bases at V and 8 bases at J, leaving 5 bases unmatched. This CDR3 comprises 14 residues. CDR1 is SGHDT, CDR2 YYEEEE, per germline. The CDR3 loop reads CASSFQGAKEKLFF. The DNA of the CDR3 is TGTGCCAGCAGCTTCCAGGGGGCGAAGGAAAAACTGTTTTTT.

CDR3 coding DNA: TGCAGTGCACGAAGAGGACTCCTCTACGAGCAGTACTTC. It translates to CSARRGLLYEQYF. The chain joins TRBV20-1 to TRBJ2-4; D is possibly TRBD2 (5 bases). The DNA end favors TRBJ2-7, so the J call may be wrong. CDR3 size: 13 residues. Germline assignment: CDR1 DFQATT and CDR2 SNEGSKA (reference sequence).

Written as DNA, the CDR3 is TGTGCCAGCAGAGGGAATGGGGACAGACAGTTCTTC. Its translation: CASRGNGDRQFF. This sequence joins TRBV28 and TRBJ2-1, with 7 bases aligning to TRBD1. Germline CDR1 reads MDHEN; CDR2 reads SYDVKM. The CDR3 totals 12 residues. Losses at the gene ends were 6 bases for V and 13 bases for J; bases not matched to a gene: 9.

This chain uses TRBV29-1 with TRBJ1-2; 9 bases map to TRBD1. Germline V lookup: CDR1 SQVTM, CDR2 ANQGSEA. CDR3 size: 12 residues. Losses at the gene ends were 4 bases for V and 8 bases for J; bases not matched to a gene: 5. In DNA form, the CDR3 reads TGCAGCGTTGGGGGGACAGGGCAAGGCTACACCTTC. Protein sequence: CSVGGTGQGYTF. Full variable domain (rest looked up from reference TRBV29-1 and TRBJ1-2): SAVISQKPSRDICQRGTSLTIQCQVDSQVTMMFWYRQQPGQSLTLIATANQGSEATYESGFVIDKFPISRPNLTFSTLTVSNMSPEDSSIYLCSVGGTGQGYTFGSGTRLTVV.

With regard to this clonotype: A much larger clone sits a single nucleotide away, making a read error possible. The J gene is TRBJ1-2, the V gene TRBV20-1; D is perhaps TRBD1 (5 bases). From germline, CDR1 is DFQATT and CDR2 SNEGSKA (reference sequence). The CDR3 is made up of 13 amino acids. Between the trimmed V and J ends, which lost 0 bases and 7 bases, there was a span of 12 bases. CDR3 bases: TGCAGTGCTAGAGATCTTATGGGGGGTGGCTACACCTTC. As protein: CSARDLMGGGYTF.

CDR3 protein: CASSVEYPNEQFF. DNA of the CDR3: TGTGCCAGCAGCGTAGAATACCCCAATGAGCAGTTCTTC. This rearrangement joins TRBV9 to TRBJ2-1; D is unresolved. This CDR3 has 13 residues. Trimming left V 0 bases short and J 6 bases short, with 7 bases between. CDR1 SGDLS and CDR2 YYNGEE come from the germline V gene.

In its sample, this clonotype was seen a few times. V is TRBV20-1 and J is TRBJ1-4; TRBD1 agrees at 9 bases. This CDR3 is 15 amino acids long. Germline-derived CDR1 and CDR2 are DFQATT and SNEGSKA (reference sequence). Trimming removed 3 bases from V and 7 bases from J; junction bases left unmatched: 9. This chain's CDR3 is CSASDLGQGFEKLFF. The CDR3 DNA reads TGCAGTGCTAGTGATTTGGGACAGGGTTTTGAAAAACTGTTTTTT.

This clonotype was seen at least ten times. At one boundary the junction diverges from the germline segment, which might be a read error. V is TRBV10-3 and J is TRBJ2-7, with D maybe TRBD1 (6 bases). The CDR3 contains 12 residues. Germline V gives CDR1 ENHRY, CDR2 SYGVKD. CDR3 sequence: CAVRGQSYEQYF. CDR3 bases: TGTGCCGTCAGGGGTCAGTCCTACGAGCAGTACTTC.

CDR3 residues: CASSAGTGGSPLHF. Written as DNA, the CDR3 is TGTGCCAGCAGTGCCGGGACCGGCGGTTCACCCCTCCACTTT. This sequence joins TRBV7-9 and TRBJ1-6; a weak D match, TRBD1 (5 bases). The CDR3 covers 14 residues. V lost 6 bases and J lost 9, with 15 bases in between. Germline CDR1 SEHNR, CDR2 FQNEAQ (reference sequence).

Remarks on this clonotype: A far larger clone is a single base away, which makes a read error likely. V usage is TRBV6-1 and J usage is TRBJ2-7; no reliable D call. This CDR3 has 12 amino acids. Germline loops: CDR1 MNHNS, CDR2 SASEGT. CDR3 DNA: TGTGCCGGCAGCCCCAGCTCCTACGAGCAGTACTTC. This encodes CAGSPSSYEQYF.

This chain links TRBV3-1 with TRBJ2-4; D is perhaps TRBD1 or TRBD2 (5 bases each). The assigned J gene may be wrong: the sequence end matches TRBJ2-7 better. CDR1 is LGHDT, CDR2 YNNKEL, per germline (reference sequence). CDR3 length: 16 amino acids. CDR3 amino acids: CASSPQRGRRTYEQYF. CDR3 in DNA: TGTGCCAGCAGCCCTCAAAGGGGACGGCGAACCTACGAGCAGTACTTC.

V usage is TRBV6-6 and J usage is TRBJ1-2, with D maybe TRBD1 (5 bases). V lost 7 bases and J lost 3, with 9 bases in between. Germline assignment: CDR1 MNHNY and CDR2 SVGAGI (reference sequence). This CDR3 spans 12 amino acids. The CDR3 bases are TGTGCCAGCATTGTGGGGGACTATGGCTACACCTTC. Its protein is CASIVGDYGYTF.

The V gene is TRBV7-3, the J gene TRBJ2-1, with a tentative D call TRBD2 (7 bases). Trimming cost V 2 bases and J 8 bases, with 16 bases left between them. Per the germline V gene, CDR1 is SGHTA and CDR2 is FQGTGA. This CDR3 comprises 15 residues. CDR3: CASSLGGGARDEQFF. CDR3 coding DNA: TGTGCCAGCAGCTTAGGTGGGGGGGCCCGAGATGAGCAGTTCTTC. Variable domain in full (rest from reference TRBV7-3 and TRBJ2-1): GAGVSQTPSNKVTEKGKYVELRCDPISGHTALYWYRQSLGQGPEFLIYFQGTGAADDSGLPNDRFFAVRPEGSVSTLKIQRTERGDSAVYLCASSLGGGARDEQFFGPGTRLTVL.

The V call is TRBV25-1, the J call TRBJ1-2, with D maybe TRBD1 (6 bases). CDR1 is MGHDK, CDR2 SYGVNS, per germline. Between the trimmed V and J ends, which lost 8 bases and 8 bases, there was a span of 18 bases. The CDR3 covers 13 residues. Here the CDR3 reads CASEAQGLRGYTF. In nucleotides, the CDR3 is TGTGCCAGCGAAGCCCAGGGGCTCAGGGGCTACACCTTC.

The chain joins TRBV27 to TRBJ1-1; TRBD1 matches 10 bases. The CDR3 totals 17 residues. The V gene end was trimmed by 5 bases and the J gene end by 3 bases; junction bases not matched to a gene: 12. Germline V lookup: CDR1 MNHEY, CDR2 SMNVEV (reference sequence). Here the CDR3 reads CASSPQGDRGADTEAFF. In nucleotides, the CDR3 is TGTGCCAGCAGTCCACAGGGGGACAGGGGAGCGGACACTGAAGCTTTCTTT.

The chain uses TRBV6-5 and TRBJ2-6, with 7 bases matching TRBD2. The CDR3 contains 16 residues. CDR1 is MNHEY and CDR2 is SVGAGI in the germline V gene. V lost 10 bases, J lost 0 bases, and 9 bases stayed unmatched. CDR3 amino acids: CATVGGIPSGANVLTF. CDR3 nucleotides: TGTGCCACCGTCGGGGGGATTCCCTCTGGGGCCAACGTCCTGACTTTC.